These 21 T cell receptor beta chains share one sample of origin, sequenced in a study of T-cell memory formation after mild COVID-19. In TCRdb, the 5' RACE reads were re-called with MiXCR into one record per CDR3 protein. The profile covers approximately 500,000 distinct CDR3 sequences, with 20% to 25% appearing a single time and around 12% taken by the ten largest. Sequenced: PBMCs or a T cell subset sorted from them (not recorded which). The origin of the receptors is an adult woman who had mild COVID-19 (a few samples of this study predate the infection). Cell type and time point are not known.

The chain is built from TRBV25-1 and TRBJ1-2; D unclear. Germline V gene sequence: CDR1 MGHDK, CDR2 SYGVNS. This CDR3 region has 12 residues. The ends were cut back, 1 base at V and 9 bases at J, with 9 bases in the middle. CDR3 sequence: CASSEWVGSYTF. CDR3 sequence (DNA): TGTGCCAGCAGTGAATGGGTGGGTAGCTACACCTTC.

The chain employs TRBV6-5 and TRBJ1-2; D gene unclear. The CDR3 spans 13 residues. With 2 bases removed from V and 8 bases from J, the gap between germline ends came to 12 bases. CDR1 and CDR2 from the germline V gene are MNHEY and SVGAGI. The CDR3 DNA follows: TGTGCCAGCAGTTACGATGGAGTCCAGGGCTACACCTTC. This gives the protein CASSYDGVQGYTF.

This clonotype turned up a few times. J is TRBJ2-7 and V is TRBV12-3 or TRBV12-4; 9 bases match TRBD2. The CDR3 extends over 17 amino acids. After removal of 5 bases from V and 0 bases from J, the junction contained 11 bases not matched to a gene. The CDR3 is CASSLRSSGKSSYEQYF. CDR3 nucleotides: TGTGCCAGCAGTCTTCGCTCTAGCGGGAAGAGCTCCTACGAGCAGTACTTC.

The J gene is TRBJ2-1, the V gene TRBV12-3 or TRBV12-4; a possible D gene is TRBD2 (5 bases). CDR3 length: 14 residues. V dropped 6 bases and J dropped 7 bases, with 16 bases sitting between them. The CDR3 reads CASRAGNKANEQFF. The CDR3 bases are TGTGCCAGCAGGGCGGGTAATAAAGCGAATGAGCAGTTCTTC.

The chain has TRBV25-1 and TRBJ1-2, with 9 bases matching TRBD1. Germline V gene sequence: CDR1 MGHDK, CDR2 SYGVNS. Trimming cost V 6 bases and J 7 bases; bases outside gene matches: 6. CDR3 length: 13 amino acids. The CDR3 here is CASRSTGGGGYTF. The CDR3 nucleotides read TGTGCCAGCAGATCGACAGGGGGAGGTGGCTACACCTTC.

This clonotype turned up a few times. The genes are TRBV7-9 and TRBJ2-3; D not resolved. Between the trimmed V and J ends, which lost 2 bases and 5 bases, there was a span of 17 bases. CDR1 SEHNR and CDR2 FQNEAQ come from the germline V gene (reference sequence). There are 16 residues in the CDR3. For the CDR3, the DNA is TGTGCCAGCAGCTTACGCACAGCCCTCGGTGGAGATACGCAGTATTTT. Protein sequence: CASSLRTALGGDTQYF.

This chain uses TRBV5-1 with TRBJ1-1; weak D call: TRBD1 (5 bases). Germline V lookup: CDR1 SGHRS, CDR2 YFSETQ. The CDR3 contains 12 residues. V was clipped by 5 bases and J by 4 bases, with 9 bases between them. CDR3 DNA sequence: TGCGCCAGCAGTGGGGACGGCACTGAAGCTTTCTTT. It is translated as CASSGDGTEAFF.

This clonotype occurred a few times. The rearrangement links TRBV28 to TRBJ2-7; D ambiguous. The CDR3 contains 14 residues. From germline, CDR1 is MDHEN and CDR2 SYDVKM. The ends were cut back, 7 bases at V and 0 bases at J, with 13 bases in the middle. The CDR3 here is CASIPGLFSYEQYF. The DNA for the CDR3 is TGTGCCAGCATCCCGGGCCTCTTCTCCTACGAGCAGTACTTC.

This clonotype was detected a few times. Written as DNA, the CDR3 is TGTGCCAGCAGTGACCGGGACTGGACGCAGTACTTC. It is translated as CASSDRDWTQYF. This chain connects TRBV3-1 to TRBJ2-7; D might be TRBD2 (6 bases). V was shortened by 6 bases and J by 9 bases, with 15 bases between the two germline ends. CDR1 is LGHDT and CDR2 is YNNKEL in the germline V gene (reference sequence). This CDR3 comprises 12 residues.

The rearrangement joins TRBV4-1 to TRBJ2-3; 9 nucleotides match TRBD1. J lost 4 bases, V lost 1 base, and 3 bases had no gene match. Germline CDR1 reads MGHRA; CDR2 reads YSYEKL. This CDR3 region has 15 residues. The CDR3 protein is CASSQGQGDPDTQYF. In DNA form, the CDR3 reads TGCGCCAGCAGCCAAGGACAGGGGGATCCAGATACGCAGTATTTT.

This clonotype was detected a few times. V and J are TRBV7-6 and TRBJ2-1; a possible D gene is TRBD2 (6 bases). Trimming left V 3 bases short and J 0 bases short, with 15 bases between. The CDR3 loop spans 17 amino acids. Germline assignment: CDR1 SGHVS and CDR2 FNYEAQ. CDR3 coding DNA: TGTGCCAGCAGCTTCGCCGGGGGTACCAGCTCCTACAATGAGCAGTTCTTC. It codes for CASSFAGGTSSYNEQFF.

J is TRBJ2-7 and V is TRBV30; 11 positions agree with TRBD1. CDR1 GTSNPN and CDR2 SVGIG come from the germline V gene (reference sequence). Trimming cost V 5 bases and J 3 bases; bases outside gene matches: 3. This CDR3 has 13 amino acids. In DNA form, the CDR3 reads TGTGCCTGGGAGGGACAGGGGGGCTACGAGCAGTACTTC. It codes for CAWEGQGGYEQYF.

This clonotype has only a few counts. The chain couples TRBV20-1 to TRBJ2-3; 11 nucleotides align to TRBD2. The germline CDR1 and CDR2 sequences are DFQATT and SNEGSKA (reference sequence). This CDR3 contains 17 residues. Germline trimming cut 3 bases from V and 3 bases from J; bases unmatched to any gene: 11. The CDR3 sequence: CSARRLAGGGRTDTQYF. Written as DNA, the CDR3 is TGCAGTGCTAGGAGGCTAGCGGGGGGTGGAAGAACAGATACGCAGTATTTT.

This clonotype was seen a handful of times. The J gene is TRBJ2-1, the V gene TRBV30; TRBD2 matches 8 bases. Germline loops: CDR1 GTSNPN, CDR2 SVGIG (reference sequence). The length of the CDR3 is 15 residues. V lost 0 bases, J lost 10 bases, and 11 bases stayed unmatched. CDR3 in DNA: TGTGCCTGGAGTGTACTCCTGGGTAGCGGGACCGAGCAGTTCTTC. Protein sequence: CAWSVLLGSGTEQFF.

V is TRBV20-1 and J is TRBJ2-1, with 9 bases identical to TRBD2. Germline V CDR1 and CDR2: DFQATT, SNEGSKA (reference sequence). J lost 4 bases, V lost 4 bases, and 11 bases had no gene match. The CDR3 has 16 amino acids. The CDR3, as DNA: TGCAGTGCTACCCGCCCTGAGCGGGGGGATTACAATGAGCAGTTCTTC. Its protein is CSATRPERGDYNEQFF.

The chain links TRBV30 to TRBJ1-4; the D gene is possibly TRBD1 (5 bases). Trimming stripped 2 bases from V and 8 bases from J, with 12 bases between. CDR1 is GTSNPN and CDR2 is SVGIG in the germline V gene (reference sequence). The CDR3 has 13 residues. The CDR3 region is CAWSPGGWEKLFF. The DNA of the CDR3 is TGTGCCTGGAGTCCGGGGGGGTGGGAAAAACTGTTTTTT.

This clonotype was recorded only once. This chain links TRBV4-3 with TRBJ2-1, with 11 bases identical to TRBD2. The V gene's germline CDR1 is LGHNA and CDR2 YSLEER. V lost 5 bases to trimming and J lost 4 bases; unmatched junction nucleotides: 10. The CDR3 totals 17 residues. The DNA for the CDR3 is TGCGCCAGCAGCTCCCAACCACTAGCGGGAGTTTACAATGAGCAGTTCTTC. Its translation: CASSSQPLAGVYNEQFF.

The gene calls are TRBV20-1 and TRBJ2-7; D possibly matches TRBD1 or TRBD2 (5 bases each). Germline V lookup: CDR1 DFQATT, CDR2 SNEGSKA (reference sequence). V shed 0 bases and J shed 0 bases, with 18 bases lying between them. The CDR3 length is 17 residues. The CDR3 coding sequence is TGCAGTGCTAGAGATGGTTTTAGGGACGCAAACTCCTACGAGCAGTACTTC. Its protein product is CSARDGFRDANSYEQYF.

This clonotype was picked up a small number of times. This chain joins TRBV7-9 and TRBJ2-1; tentative D call: TRBD2 (5 bases). Germline V gives CDR1 SEHNR, CDR2 FQNEAQ (reference sequence). V was shortened by 6 bases and J by 1 base, with 10 bases between the two germline ends. The CDR3 runs to 14 residues. For the CDR3, the DNA is TGTGCCAGCAGTAGGACTGATTCCTACAATGAGCAGTTCTTC. It is translated as CASSRTDSYNEQFF.

The V call is TRBV6-6, the J call TRBJ1-5, with D unclear. This CDR3 is 14 amino acids long. V gave up 2 bases and J gave up 7 bases, with 12 bases separating them. Germline V gene sequence: CDR1 MNHNY, CDR2 SVGAGI (reference sequence). The CDR3 here is CASSYDHSGQPQHF. For the CDR3, the DNA is TGTGCCAGCAGTTACGATCACAGTGGACAGCCCCAGCATTTT.

This clonotype appeared a few times. The rearrangement uses TRBV27 and TRBJ2-1; D not certain. Germline V gives CDR1 MNHEY, CDR2 SMNVEV (reference sequence). This CDR3 comprises 16 residues. Deletions cut 3 bases from V and 7 bases from J, with 19 bases between. CDR3 sequence reads: CASSLGTAPGRNEQFF. The CDR3 bases are TGTGCCAGCAGTTTGGGTACAGCCCCCGGTCGGAATGAGCAGTTCTTC.